This T cell receptor (beta chain) was recorded in a study of CD8 T cells in Susac syndrome. Random hexamers primed reverse transcription of about 0.45 to 1 ug RNA. TCRdb re-called the immunoSEQ multiplex PCR reads through MiXCR, storing one row per CDR3 protein. The sample records about 47,000 distinct CDR3 sequences, around 92% being singletons. This clonotype came up once. V gave up 7 bases and J gave up 4 bases, with 8 bases separating them. This CDR3 comprises 11 residues. CDR1 and CDR2 from the germline V gene are MNHEY and SMNVEV (reference sequence). Input material: CD8+ T cells from PBMCs. V gene TRBV27 combines with J gene TRBJ2-7; tentatively, D is TRBD2 (6 bases). This sequence originates from a human donor in good health. The CDR3 DNA reads as TGTGCCAGCACCGGGGGTTACGAGCAGTACTTC. Translating it yields CASTGGYEQYF.